This is a list of T cell receptor beta chains from one sample in a study of CD8+ T cells in alopecia areata. Some clones are missing from TCRdb's copy, which holds only in-frame ones; the method was immunoSEQ multiplex PCR. Of under 200,000 clones listed, around 60% are singletons. Source: CD4+ T cells sorted from blood, taken at week 24, from a patient treated with tofacitinib. The receptors derive from a human donor with alopecia areata. CDR3s include the opening cysteine and the closing phenylalanine or tryptophan. The D gene is left open where the match is weak. A clone size is listed for some rows: how often the clone was seen (once, few, many), or a class if it is expanded.

D gene	V gene	J gene	clone size	CDR3 protein	CDR3 DNA
TRBD1	TRBV19	TRBJ2-5	NA	CASSSGQGSETQYF	TGTGCCAGTAGTTCCGGACAGGGGTCGGAGACCCAGTACTTC
NA	TRBV7-9	TRBJ1-2	few	CASSLAGQHYGYTF	TGTGCCAGCAGCTTAGCTGGGCAGCACTATGGCTACACCTTC
NA	TRBV2	TRBJ2-5	NA	CASSGQLQETQYF	TGTGCCAGCAGTGGACAGCTTCAAGAGACCCAGTACTTC
NA	TRBV2	TRBJ2-5	few	CASTRRWAGQETQYF	TGTGCCAGCACTCGCCGGTGGGCGGGACAAGAGACCCAGTACTTC
NA	TRBV2	TRBJ1-1	NA	CASSPVTEAFF	TGTGCCAGCAGTCCGGTGACTGAAGCTTTCTTT
NA	TRBV25-1	TRBJ1-6	NA	CASSAYTGDNSPLHF	TGTGCCAGCAGTGCTTACACAGGAGATAATTCACCCCTCCACTTT
NA	TRBV29-1	TRBJ2-7	NA	CSVVSPRGRSSYEQYF	TGCAGCGTTGTTTCTCCTAGGGGACGGAGCTCCTACGAGCAGTACTTC
NA	TRBV11-2	TRBJ2-1	NA	CASSSPGGRTGYNEQFF	TGTGCCAGCAGCTCACCCGGGGGGCGGACAGGGTACAATGAGCAGTTCTTC
NA	TRBV29-1	TRBJ1-4	NA	CSVAGFNEKLFF	TGCAGCGTTGCAGGGTTCAATGAAAAACTGTTTTTT
TRBD1	TRBV5-1	TRBJ2-1	NA	CASSPGTGGINEQFF	TGCGCCAGCAGCCCCGGGACAGGGGGCATAAATGAGCAGTTCTTC
NA	TRBV2	TRBJ2-7	NA	CASGGEVYF	TGTGCCAGCGGAGGGGAGGTATACTTC
TRBD1	TRBV4-1	TRBJ1-2	NA	CASSRARDRGYGYTF	TGCGCCAGCAGCCGAGCCCGTGACAGGGGTTATGGCTACACCTTC
NA	TRBV14	TRBJ2-7	NA	CASSQDVGSNEQYF	TGTGCCAGCAGCCAAGACGTTGGGTCCAACGAGCAGTACTTC
NA	TRBV6-5	TRBJ1-5	NA	CASSTPGTYNQPQHF	TGTGCCAGCAGTACCCCCGGGACCTACAATCAGCCCCAGCATTTT
NA	TRBV25-1	TRBJ1-4	few	CASSEFGQEPNEKLFF	TGTGCCAGCAGTGAATTTGGTCAGGAACCGAATGAAAAACTGTTTTTT
NA	TRBV30	TRBJ2-7	NA	CAWDPGVSGEQYF	TGTGCCTGGGACCCAGGGGTTTCAGGCGAGCAGTACTTC
TRBD1	TRBV7-3	TRBJ2-2	few	CASSRQGATGELFF	TGTGCCAGCAGCCGACAGGGGGCGACCGGGGAGCTGTTTTTT
TRBD2	TRBV29-1	TRBJ2-5	few	CSVGLAGQETQYF	TGCAGCGTGGGACTAGCGGGGCAGGAGACCCAGTACTTC
NA	TRBV10-3	TRBJ1-3	NA	CAISGTGSSGNTIYF	TGTGCCATCAGTGGAACTGGATCCTCTGGAAACACCATATATTTT
NA	TRBV6-1	TRBJ1-2	NA	CASSELGGVNYGYTF	TGTGCCAGCAGTGAACTAGGGGGGGTTAACTATGGCTACACCTTC
NA	TRBV15	TRBJ2-3	NA	CATSSWEPVVDTQYF	TGTGCCACCAGCAGTTGGGAGCCTGTAGTGGATACGCAGTATTTT
NA	TRBV29-1	TRBJ2-7	NA	CSVGLAWMGEQYF	TGCAGCGTTGGCCTGGCCTGGATGGGGGAGCAGTACTTC
NA	TRBV11-1	TRBJ2-7	NA	CASSQNRESYEQYF	TGTGCCAGCAGCCAGAACAGGGAGTCCTACGAGCAGTACTTC
TRBD1	TRBV5-1	TRBJ1-1	NA	CASSFGTGGTEAFF	TGCGCCAGCAGCTTCGGGACAGGGGGCACTGAAGCTTTCTTT
TRBD2	TRBV29-1	TRBJ2-7	NA	CSAEWGTRSSYEQYF	TGCAGCGCCGAGTGGGGGACTAGGAGCTCCTACGAGCAGTACTTC
NA	TRBV19	TRBJ2-5	NA	CASSIGRGGQETQYF	TGTGCCAGTAGTATCGGTCGTGGCGGCCAAGAGACCCAGTACTTC
TRBD2	TRBV7-9	TRBJ2-2	many	CASSAGTSAWELFF	TGTGCCAGCAGCGCTGGGACTAGCGCCTGGGAGCTGTTTTTT
NA	TRBV29-1	TRBJ2-7	NA	CSVSRKVGSEQYF	TGCAGCGTTTCGCGCAAGGTGGGGTCCGAGCAGTACTTC
NA	TRBV20-1	TRBJ1-2	NA	CSATLPYGYTF	TGCAGTGCCACCCTGCCCTATGGCTACACCTTC
NA	TRBV6-5	TRBJ1-5	NA	CASSYLGSNQPQHF	TGTGCCAGCAGTTACCTGGGGAGCAATCAGCCCCAGCATTTT
TRBD2	TRBV5-1	TRBJ2-5	NA	CASSLTLRLAGAGQETQYF	TGCGCCAGCAGCTTGACTTTAAGACTAGCGGGGGCCGGACAAGAGACCCAGTACTTC
TRBD2	TRBV29-1	TRBJ2-1	NA	CSVATRLAIGEQFF	TGCAGCGTCGCTACCCGACTAGCGATTGGTGAGCAGTTCTTC
TRBD2	TRBV7-8	TRBJ2-5	NA	CASTAGVPQETQYF	TGTGCCAGCACCGCGGGGGTCCCCCAAGAGACCCAGTACTTC
TRBD1	TRBV5-1	TRBJ1-1	NA	CASSIGTGDPNTEAFF	TGCGCCAGCAGCATCGGGACAGGGGACCCGAACACTGAAGCTTTCTTT
NA	TRBV30	TRBJ2-3	NA	CAWTSGSTDTQYF	TGTGCCTGGACCTCCGGGTCCACAGATACGCAGTATTTT
NA	TRBV19	TRBJ1-1	once	CASTVAKNTEAFF	TGTGCCAGCACCGTAGCAAAAAACACTGAAGCTTTCTTT
TRBD2	TRBV7-9	TRBJ2-1	few	CASSPRGGYSNEQFF	TGTGCCAGCAGCCCGCGGGGGGGCTATTCAAATGAGCAGTTCTTC
NA	TRBV4-1	TRBJ1-2	NA	CASSQEARSYTYGYTF	TGCGCCAGCAGCCAAGAGGCCCGATCATACACATATGGCTACACCTTC
TRBD1	TRBV30	TRBJ1-5	NA	CAWSTGGGGKPQHF	TGTGCCTGGAGTACAGGGGGCGGGGGAAAGCCCCAGCATTTT
TRBD2	TRBV5-1	TRBJ2-1	few	CASSLGAGTSGGRNEQFF	TGCGCCAGCAGCTTGGGAGCCGGGACTAGCGGGGGTCGGAATGAGCAGTTCTTC
NA	TRBV7-9	TRBJ2-7	few	CASSRTHTSSYEQYF	TGTGCCAGCAGCCGCACGCACACCAGCTCCTACGAGCAGTACTTC
TRBD2	TRBV4-1	TRBJ2-7	NA	CASSLGAAGSYEQYF	TGCGCCAGCAGCCTGGGTGCAGCGGGGAGCTACGAGCAGTACTTC